One sample yielded the 18 T cell receptor beta chains listed below, sequenced in a study of Graves' ophthalmopathy and Graves' hyperthyroidism (dated by TCRdb to about 2018). This sample was sequenced with an Illumina HiSeq 2000. For repertoire sequencing, TCR beta CDR3 regions were amplified from RNA transcripts. A first-round RT-PCR used HTBI primers with the Qiagen OneStep RT-PCR kit, followed by a second-round multiplex PCR, size selection and purification. TCRdb passed the public sequencing reads through fastp at Q25 and MiXCR, retaining productive beta sequences. Entries are consolidated by CDR3 protein sequence, retaining the most common genes and DNA. The sample table lists around 670,000 distinct CDR3 sequences, 35% to 50% of them with a count of one. Of the sample, 40% to 45% falls within the top ten clones. Sequencing input: peripheral blood. The receptors stem from an adult man with Graves' ophthalmopathy.

In its sample, this clonotype was seen a few times. The rearrangement joins TRBV19 to TRBJ1-3; D is perhaps TRBD1 (5 bases). V lost 9 bases and J lost 0, with 21 bases in between. This CDR3 contains 17 residues. CDR1 LNHDA and CDR2 SQIVND come from the germline V gene (reference sequence). CDR3 sequence: CASSSNRDRISGNTIYF. The CDR3 coding sequence is TGTGCCAGCAGTTCGAACCGGGACCGAATCTCTGGAAACACCATATATTTT.

This clonotype was counted between two and nine times. This rearrangement joins TRBV9 to TRBJ1-4; 9 nucleotides agree with TRBD1. Per germline, CDR1 SGDLS and CDR2 YYNGEE. The CDR3 has 16 residues. J was trimmed by 5 bases and V by 4 bases; bases with no gene match: 9. CDR3 amino acids: CASSPRTGAANEKLFF. In DNA, the CDR3 is TGTGCCAGCAGCCCTCGGACAGGGGCCGCGAATGAAAAACTGTTTTTT.

This clonotype appeared once. The junction differs from germline at one of its ends, possibly a read error. The chain combines TRBV10-3 with TRBJ1-2; 10 nucleotides align to TRBD1. CDR3 length: 16 amino acids. The germline V gene encodes CDR1 ENHRY and CDR2 SYGVKD. CDR3 sequence: CASSWDRGRQSYGYTF. In DNA, the CDR3 is TGTGCCAGCAGTTGGGACAGGGGTCGGCAAAGCTATGGCTACACCTTC.

The V gene is TRBV29-1, the J gene TRBJ2-6; possibly TRBD2 for D (6 bases). This CDR3 region has 16 residues. Deletions cut 4 bases from V and 0 bases from J, with 13 bases between. In germline, CDR1 is SQVTM, CDR2 ANQGSEA. The CDR3 DNA reads TGCAGCGTTGTCGGGCAGGGAGGCTCTGGGGCCAACGTCCTGACTTTC. Translated, it gives CSVVGQGGSGANVLTF.

The chain joins TRBV6-5 to TRBJ1-4; 7 bases are a match to TRBD1. Trimming cost V 5 bases and J 3 bases; bases outside gene matches: 9. Looked up from germline, CDR1 is MNHEY and CDR2 is SVGAGI. The CDR3 loop spans 16 amino acids. CDR3 sequence: CASSPGPGTANEKLFF. Here the CDR3 DNA reads TGTGCCAGCAGTCCCGGCCCCGGGACAGCTAATGAAAAACTGTTTTTT.

With respect to this clonotype: Likely a read error: the CDR3 ends without its conserved phenylalanine or tryptophan. V gene TRBV25-1 combines with J gene TRBJ1-1; tentatively, D is TRBD1 (5 bases). V was trimmed by 11 bases and J by 1 base, leaving 8 bases between them. CDR1 is MGHDK, CDR2 SYGVNS, per germline. The CDR3 contains 11 residues. The CDR3 spells CACGANTEAFL. CDR3 DNA: TGTGCCTGCGGGGCGAACACTGAAGCTTTCCTT.

This chain links TRBV20-1 with TRBJ1-2; TRBD1 matches 9 bases. Trimming at V came to 5 bases and at J to 8 bases, leaving 3 bases not matched to a gene. The CDR3 contains 11 residues. Germline V lookup: CDR1 DFQATT, CDR2 SNEGSKA (reference sequence). CDR3 sequence: CSAGTGGGYTF. CDR3 in DNA: TGCAGTGCTGGTACAGGGGGCGGCTACACCTTC.

CDR3 residues: CASSHRRINSPLHF. As DNA, the CDR3 is TGTGCCAGCAGCCATCGCCGGATTAATTCACCCCTCCACTTT. The V and J genes are TRBV6-1 and TRBJ1-6, with no clear D. There are 14 residues in the CDR3. V lost 6 bases to trimming and J lost 6 bases, with 12 bases between them. Germline loops: CDR1 MNHNS, CDR2 SASEGT.

The chain is built from TRBV5-8 and TRBJ1-1; D gene unclear. This CDR3 region has 15 residues. Deletions cut 4 bases from V and 1 base from J, with 14 bases between. The germline gives CDR1 SGHTS, CDR2 YDEGEE. As DNA, the CDR3 is TGTGCCAGCAGCGCTGAACAAGGGTGGAACACTGAAGCTTTCTTT. Its translation is CASSAEQGWNTEAFF.

The rearrangement joins TRBV25-1 to TRBJ1-3, with a possible D match to TRBD1 (6 bases). Per germline, CDR1 MGHDK and CDR2 SYGVNS. This CDR3 has 16 amino acids. The V end was cut by 3 bases, the J end by 8 bases, with 20 bases between. CDR3 sequence reads: CASSDLKGGTGDTIYF. The CDR3 DNA reads TGTGCCAGCAGTGATCTTAAGGGGGGTACAGGAGACACCATATATTTT.

This chain joins TRBV28 and TRBJ1-5; D unresolved. V was shortened by 6 bases and J by 6 bases, with 9 bases between the two germline ends. This CDR3 spans 12 amino acids. The V gene's germline CDR1 is MDHEN and CDR2 SYDVKM. CDR3: CASRQEIQPQHF. The CDR3 bases are TGTGCCAGCAGGCAGGAAATTCAGCCCCAGCATTTT.

This clonotype has a handful of counts. The chain has TRBV7-2 and TRBJ1-6; D remains ambiguous. The CDR3 sequence is 16 residues long. Germline CDR1 SGHTA, CDR2 FQGNSA. V was shortened by 2 bases and J by 7 bases, with 15 bases between the two germline ends. For the CDR3, the DNA is TGTGCCAGCAGCTTAATTTTGATCGGGGTAAATTCACCCCTCCACTTT. It translates to CASSLILIGVNSPLHF. Full variable domain (outside the CDR3, taken from reference TRBV7-2 and TRBJ1-6): GAGVSQSPSNKVTEKGKDVELRCDPISGHTALYWYRQSLGQGLEFLIYFQGNSAPDKSGLPSDRFSAERTGGSVSTLTIQRTQQEDSAVYLCASSLILIGVNSPLHFGNGTRLTVT.

This clonotype was picked up one time. The rearrangement joins TRBV10-3 to TRBJ1-1; 9 bases agree with TRBD1. The V gene end was trimmed by 4 bases and the J gene end by 0 bases; junction bases not matched to a gene: 6. The CDR3 is 16 amino acids. CDR1 ENHRY and CDR2 SYGVKD come from the germline V gene. The CDR3 is CAISAGTGNLNTEAFF. CDR3 DNA sequence: TGTGCCATCAGTGCCGGGACAGGGAATCTGAACACTGAAGCTTTCTTT.

This clonotype was found a few times. The chain links TRBV20-1 to TRBJ2-5, with TRBD1 identical over 10 bases. V trimming: 5 bases; J trimming: 7 bases; junction bases outside the gene matches: 10. This CDR3 is built from 14 residues. Germline CDR1 reads DFQATT; CDR2 reads SNEGSKA (reference sequence). CDR3 amino acids: CSAPGTGAGGTQYF. The CDR3 coding sequence is TGCAGTGCTCCCGGGACAGGGGCCGGAGGGACCCAGTACTTC.

Concerning this clonotype itself: The junction does not match germline at one end; this may be a read error. The chain couples TRBV10-3 to TRBJ2-7; a possible D gene is TRBD1 (6 bases). The CDR3 has 16 amino acids. Germline V gene sequence: CDR1 ENHRY, CDR2 SYGVKD. CDR3 DNA: TGTGCCAGCAGTTACCGAAGGACAGTTAAGGCCCACGAGCAGTACTTC. Residues: CASSYRRTVKAHEQYF.

The rearrangement uses TRBV10-3 and TRBJ1-5, with 10 bases matching TRBD1. The germline gives CDR1 ENHRY, CDR2 SYGVKD. Losses at the gene ends were 10 bases for V and 1 base for J; bases not matched to a gene: 16. This CDR3 is built from 18 residues. CDR3 DNA sequence: TGTGCCAGCCCTAACGGACAGGGGGTATCATACAGCAATCAGCCCCAGCATTTT. Its translation: CASPNGQGVSYSNQPQHF.

The chain recombines TRBV5-6 with TRBJ1-4; a possible D gene is TRBD1 (6 bases). Trimming pared 2 bases from V and 3 bases from J, leaving 11 bases between. This CDR3 comprises 15 residues. Per the germline V gene, CDR1 is SGHDT and CDR2 is YYEEEE. In DNA form, the CDR3 reads TGTGCCAGCAGCTTTTTAGGGACACCTAATGAAAAACTGTTTTTT. It specifies CASSFLGTPNEKLFF.

This clonotype has a handful of counts. The chain carries TRBV19 and TRBJ1-1, with D unclear. The length of the CDR3 is 16 residues. V was clipped by 1 base and J by 5 bases, with 17 bases between them. Germline values: CDR1 LNHDA, CDR2 SQIVND (reference sequence). The CDR3 bases are TGTGCCAGTAGTATAGCCCCCCCCCCACTCGGGACTGAAGCTTTCTTT. It codes for CASSIAPPPLGTEAFF.